This T cell receptor (beta chain) originates from a study of cytomegalovirus exposure and HLA in healthy donors. Study-level information: The early release's HLA-typed donors yielded 70 million to 85 million unique TCRs.

V was cut by 4 bases and J by 5 bases, with 22 bases left in between. There are 17 residues in the CDR3. CDR1 and CDR2 from the germline V gene are SGHDT and YYEEEE. With respect to this clone: Its antigen is not identified.

Despite likely unrecorded immune exposures, the donors were nominally healthy at the time of sampling. Study-level points and caveats: The authors later linked a missense DCLRE1C variant to TCR beta V- and J-gene trimming.

The PCR was carried out with 60 Vbeta primers and 13 Jbeta primers. Per the original data handling: An analysis that came later counted around 80 million unique TCR beta chains, approximately 12 million shared. Libraries were prepared by immunoSEQ multiplex PCR; TCRdb keeps only in-frame clonotypes and omits some of them. The V and J calls and clone size are taken from that table; D and trimming were inferred from the DNA. The sample contains 120,000 to 150,000 clones, around three quarters of which appear only once. Sequencing used PBMCs. The genes are TRBV5-6 and TRBJ1-5; TRBD1 is a possible D gene (5 bases). This clonotype was sampled from a man between 40 and 49 years old in good health and CMV-seropositive. This CDR3 reads CASSGGGLYSPDQPQHF. For the CDR3, the DNA is TGTGCCAGCAGCGGCGGGGGGTTATATAGTCCGGATCAGCCCCAGCATTTT.